The 10 T cell receptor gamma chains in this list originate from one sample, sequenced in a study of gamma-delta T cells after stem cell transplantation. TCRdb redid the clone calls on the RT-PCR reads with CATT. The sample has over 950 gamma-chain clones, about 15% seen once; the top ten hold more than 9%. What was sequenced was gamma-delta T cells. The receptors stem from a human donor. It is not recorded whose cells these are; they may come from a transplant donor.

This clone is large by share. J is TRGJ1 or TRGJ2 and V is TRGV8. V was clipped by 2 bases and J by 0 bases; unmatched bases: 4. Germline V lookup: CDR1 VENAVY, CDR2 YDSYNSRV. The CDR3 spans 14 residues. DNA of the CDR3: TGTGCCACCTGGGATAATTGGAATTATTATAAGAAACTCTTT. Protein sequence: CATWDNWNYYKKLF.

Relative to its sample, this clone is large. The genes are TRGV4 and TRGJ1 or TRGJ2. Trimming took 1 base from V and 6 from J; bases not matched to a gene: 12. This CDR3 comprises 15 residues. Germline V gene sequence: CDR1 EGSTGY, CDR2 YDSYTSSV. CDR3 region: CATWDGYDDGYKKLF. CDR3 DNA: TGTGCCACCTGGGATGGATATGACGACGGTTATAAGAAACTCTTT.

This clone was detected only a few times. V gene TRGV4 combines with J gene TRGJ1 or TRGJ2. Germline V gives CDR1 EGSTGY, CDR2 YDSYTSSV. The CDR3 has 14 residues. J was trimmed by 0 bases and V by 1 base; bases with no gene match: 3. The CDR3 protein is CATWDGMNYYKKLF. Here the CDR3 DNA reads TGTGCCACCTGGGATGGCATGAATTATTATAAGAAACTCTTT.

This clone ranks as large. This CDR3 reads CALWEADPWCYYKKLF. The CDR3 coding sequence is TGTGCCTTGTGGGAGGCTGATCCTTGGTGCTATTATAAGAAACTCTTT. The chain carries TRGV9 and TRGJ1 or TRGJ2. The length of the CDR3 is 16 residues. The germline V gene encodes CDR1 GITISATS and CDR2 ISYDGTV (reference sequence). V lost 2 bases to trimming and J lost 4 bases; unmatched junction nucleotides: 14.

About this clone itself: The sample holds other DNA sequences that translate to the same CDR3. The chain carries TRGV2 and TRGJ1 or TRGJ2. The germline V gene encodes CDR1 EGSNGY and CDR2 YDSYNSKV. Trimming cost V 1 base and J 4 bases; bases outside gene matches: 4. CDR3 size: 13 residues. CDR3 region: CATWDGRYYKKLF. DNA of the CDR3: TGTGCCACCTGGGACGGCAGGTATTATAAGAAACTCTTT.

By share, this clone ranks as large. The genes are TRGV3 and TRGJP2. Losses at the gene ends were 0 bases for V and 6 bases for J; bases not matched to a gene: 4. The CDR3 totals 14 residues. Germline V gene data show CDR1 as VTNTFY and CDR2 as YDVSTARD (reference sequence). The CDR3 protein is CATWDRLCDWIKTF. The CDR3 DNA follows: TGTGCCACCTGGGACAGGCTTTGTGATTGGATCAAGACGTTT.

In its sample, this clone was seen a few times. Germline and junction disagree at one end, which may indicate a read error. CDR3 amino acids: CATRDGWYKKLF. The DNA for the CDR3 is TGTGCCACCCGGGATGGGTGGTATAAGAAACTCTTT. The V gene is TRGV4, the J gene TRGJ1 or TRGJ2. Per germline, CDR1 EGSTGY and CDR2 YDSYTSSV. This CDR3 spans 12 amino acids.

This clone is judged large. The rearrangement links TRGV5 to TRGJ1 or TRGJ2. The CDR3 is 13 amino acids. V shed 3 bases and J 3 bases; nucleotides not matched to a gene: 5. The germline CDR1 and CDR2 sequences are VINAFY and YDVSNSKD. The DNA of the CDR3 is TGTGCCACCTGGGACGCGGGTTATTATAAGAAACTCTTT. This sequence encodes CATWDAGYYKKLF.

Sample share makes this clone large. The V call is TRGV4, the J call TRGJP1. This CDR3 comprises 11 residues. Trimming took 5 bases from V and 7 from J; bases not matched to a gene: 1. Germline loops: CDR1 EGSTGY, CDR2 YDSYTSSV. The CDR3 loop reads CATWGGWFKIF. CDR3 nucleotide sequence: TGTGCCACCTGGGGTGGTTGGTTCAAGATATTT.

This clone has more than one count but fewer than ten. The V call is TRGV9, the J call TRGJP. The germline CDR1 and CDR2 sequences are GITISATS and ISYDGTV (reference sequence). The trim removed 3 bases at V and 4 bases at J, leaving 3 bases unmatched. This CDR3 has 16 amino acids. The CDR3 loop is CALWERQELGKKIKVF. The CDR3 coding sequence is TGTGCCTTGTGGGAGAGACAAGAGTTGGGCAAAAAAATCAAGGTATTT.